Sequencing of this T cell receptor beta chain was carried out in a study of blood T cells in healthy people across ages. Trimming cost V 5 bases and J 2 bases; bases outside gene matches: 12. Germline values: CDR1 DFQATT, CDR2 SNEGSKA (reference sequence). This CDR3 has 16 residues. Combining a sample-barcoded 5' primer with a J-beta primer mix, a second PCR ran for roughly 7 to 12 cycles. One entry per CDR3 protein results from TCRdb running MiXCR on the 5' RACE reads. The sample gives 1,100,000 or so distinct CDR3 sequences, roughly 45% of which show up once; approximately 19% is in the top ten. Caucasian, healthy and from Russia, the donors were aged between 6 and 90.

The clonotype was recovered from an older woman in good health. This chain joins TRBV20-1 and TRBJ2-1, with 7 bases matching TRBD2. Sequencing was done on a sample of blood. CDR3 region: CSASGLVGGTYNEQFF. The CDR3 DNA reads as TGCAGTGCTTCCGGACTAGTGGGAGGAACCTACAATGAGCAGTTCTTC.